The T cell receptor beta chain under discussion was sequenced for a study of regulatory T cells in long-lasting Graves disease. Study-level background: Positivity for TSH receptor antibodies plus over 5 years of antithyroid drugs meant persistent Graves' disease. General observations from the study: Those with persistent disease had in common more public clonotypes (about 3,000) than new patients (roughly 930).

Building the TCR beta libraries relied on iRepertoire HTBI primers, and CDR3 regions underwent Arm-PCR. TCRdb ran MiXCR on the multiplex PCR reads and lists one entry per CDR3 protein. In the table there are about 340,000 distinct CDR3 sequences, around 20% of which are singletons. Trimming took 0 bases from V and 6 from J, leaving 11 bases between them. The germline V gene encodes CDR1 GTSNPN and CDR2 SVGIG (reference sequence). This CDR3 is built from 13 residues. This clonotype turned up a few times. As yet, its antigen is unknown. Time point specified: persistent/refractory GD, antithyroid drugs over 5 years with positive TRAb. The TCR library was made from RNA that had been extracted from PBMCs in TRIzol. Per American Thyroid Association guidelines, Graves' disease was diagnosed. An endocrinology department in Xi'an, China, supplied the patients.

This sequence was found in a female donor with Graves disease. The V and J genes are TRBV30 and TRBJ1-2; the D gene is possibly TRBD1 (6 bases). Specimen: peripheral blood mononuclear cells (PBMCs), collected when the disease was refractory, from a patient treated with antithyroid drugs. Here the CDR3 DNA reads TGTGCCTGGAGTGTAGGGGGAGGGGATGGCTACACCTTC. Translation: CAWSVGGGDGYTF.